The 22 T cell receptor beta chains below all came from one sample that was sequenced in a study of response to subunit inactivated influenza vaccine. TCRdb reprocessed the RT-PCR reads via MiXCR and lists one record per CDR3 protein. The sample shows more than 400,000 distinct CDR3 sequences, roughly 7.6% of them seen only once. Here the sequenced sample was PBMCs from blood, taken around 25 months after vaccination. The receptors were gathered from a man aged 45-69 years who received an inactivated influenza vaccine.

This clonotype was seen ten or more times. The chain joins TRBV9 to TRBJ2-1, with 7 bases identical to TRBD1. CDR3 length: 16 residues. Trimming took 0 bases from V and 9 from J; bases not matched to a gene: 12. Germline V gives CDR1 SGDLS, CDR2 YYNGEE. DNA of the CDR3: TGTGCCAGCAGCGTAGCTAAAGGGGGCTGGCTAGGTGAGCAGTTCTTC. Translated, it gives CASSVAKGGWLGEQFF.

This sequence joins TRBV7-2 and TRBJ2-7; TRBD2 might be the D (6 bases). Germline-derived CDR1 and CDR2 are SGHTA and FQGNSA. The V end was cut by 2 bases, the J end by 5 bases, with 19 bases between. This CDR3 is 16 amino acids long. The CDR3 DNA reads as TGTGCCAGCAGCTTATCGGGTCCCGGGACTTTGGACGAGCAGTACTTC. Amino acids: CASSLSGPGTLDEQYF.

This clonotype was counted ten times or more. The CDR3 DNA reads TGTGCCAGCAGTTACTCTTTTACAGGGGAGAGCAATCAGCCCCAGCATTTT. Protein sequence: CASSYSFTGESNQPQHF. The chain joins TRBV6-5 to TRBJ1-5; 7 bases align to TRBD1. CDR1 and CDR2 from the germline V gene are MNHEY and SVGAGI. This CDR3 comprises 17 residues. V was clipped by 0 bases and J by 1 base; unmatched bases: 6.

The V and J genes are TRBV19 and TRBJ1-6; 8 positions match TRBD1. V lost 3 bases, J lost 8 bases, and 3 bases stayed unmatched. The CDR3 runs to 14 residues. Germline assignment: CDR1 LNHDA and CDR2 SQIVND (reference sequence). The CDR3 here is CASSIGQGDSPLHF. The CDR3, as DNA: TGTGCCAGTAGTATTGGACAGGGTGATTCACCCCTCCACTTT.

This clonotype was picked up a small number of times. This rearrangement joins TRBV29-1 to TRBJ1-1; no clear D gene. V lost 6 bases and J 1 base, leaving 18 bases between the germline ends. The length of the CDR3 is 15 residues. Germline values: CDR1 SQVTM, CDR2 ANQGSEA. Here the CDR3 reads CSVPRPGGPNTEAFF. The CDR3 bases are TGCAGCGTCCCCCGGCCGGGTGGCCCGAACACTGAAGCTTTCTTT.

This clonotype appeared a few times. The chain carries TRBV6-2 or TRBV6-3 and TRBJ1-5, with 9 bases fitting TRBD1. This CDR3 region has 19 residues. The V and J ends lost 6 bases and 4 bases, in that order; junction bases with no gene match: 19. Germline-derived CDR1 and CDR2 are MNHEY and SVGEGT. The CDR3, as DNA: TGTGCCAGCAGCTCGGTTCCTTACCTGGGGACAGGGCCTAATCAGCCCCAGCATTTT. Translating gives CASSSVPYLGTGPNQPQHF.

This clonotype has ten or more counts. The rearrangement uses TRBV20-1 and TRBJ1-2; 9 bases match TRBD1. The V and J ends lost 6 bases and 4 bases, in that order; junction bases with no gene match: 9. CDR1 and CDR2 (germline): DFQATT, SNEGSKA (reference sequence). This CDR3 has 14 amino acids. The CDR3 loop is CSASGQGISYGYTF. DNA of the CDR3: TGCAGTGCAAGTGGACAGGGGATCAGCTATGGCTACACCTTC.

This rearrangement joins TRBV20-1 to TRBJ2-3; TRBD2 aligns across 9 bases. The CDR3 totals 15 residues. Germline values: CDR1 DFQATT, CDR2 SNEGSKA (reference sequence). V shed 3 bases, J shed 4 bases, and the junction held 8 bases outside the gene matches. The CDR3 here is CSARRGGDRADTQYF. The DNA for the CDR3 is TGCAGTGCTAGGCGGGGGGGGGACCGAGCAGATACGCAGTATTTT.

CDR3 nucleotide sequence: TGCGCCAGCAGCCAAGAGGGGAGGGGTTGGGGCACAGATACGCAGTATTTT. Translated, it gives CASSQEGRGWGTDTQYF. The chain links TRBV4-3 to TRBJ2-3; TRBD2 matches 7 bases. The CDR3 consists of 17 residues. Germline-derived CDR1 and CDR2 are LGHNA and YSLEER. V dropped 0 bases and J dropped 1; count of bases not matched to a gene: 7.

The V and J genes are TRBV6-1 and TRBJ2-7, with 7 bases fitting TRBD1. V shed 8 bases, J shed 3 bases, and the junction held 7 bases outside the gene matches. CDR1 is MNHNS, CDR2 SASEGT, per germline. This CDR3 comprises 13 residues. The CDR3 DNA is TGTGCCAGCGCCAGGGGGTACGGCTACGAGCAGTACTTC. It is translated as CASARGYGYEQYF.

This clonotype was observed at least ten times. This chain uses TRBV12-3 or TRBV12-4 with TRBJ1-3; tentative D call: TRBD1 (5 bases). The germline V and J ends were trimmed by 6 bases and 3 bases, with 18 bases remaining between them. The CDR3 runs to 16 residues. DNA for the CDR3: TGTGCCAGCAGCCACAGACAGTGGGGTTTTGGAAACACCATATATTTT. Protein product: CASSHRQWGFGNTIYF.

The chain joins TRBV12-3 or TRBV12-4 to TRBJ2-3; no clear D gene. This CDR3 comprises 13 residues. V shed 7 bases and J shed 3 bases, with 11 bases lying between them. Here the CDR3 reads CASTPSSTDTQYF. The CDR3 coding sequence is TGTGCCAGCACCCCCAGTAGTACAGATACGCAGTATTTT.

This clonotype was counted only a few times. The chain uses TRBV11-2 and TRBJ2-7, with D tentatively TRBD2 (6 bases). In germline, CDR1 is SGHAT, CDR2 FQNNGV. The ends were cut back, 3 bases at V and 0 bases at J, with 27 bases in the middle. The CDR3 spans 20 residues. CDR3 amino acids: CASSLGDIGQFVTSSYEQYF. The CDR3 DNA sequence: TGTGCCAGCAGCTTGGGTGATATCGGGCAGTTCGTGACTAGCTCCTACGAGCAGTACTTC.

There are many counts of this clonotype. This chain uses TRBV12-3 or TRBV12-4 with TRBJ1-3; D remains unclear. Between the trimmed V and J ends, which lost 3 bases and 0 bases, there was a span of 6 bases. The CDR3 is 14 residues long. The chain's CDR3 is CASSFFTSGNTIYF. CDR3 sequence (DNA): TGTGCCAGCAGTTTTTTTACCTCTGGAAACACCATATATTTT.

This chain uses TRBV20-1 with TRBJ1-5; the match to TRBD1 covers 8 bases. CDR3 length equals 14 residues. CDR1 and CDR2 from the germline V gene are DFQATT and SNEGSKA (reference sequence). Losses at the gene ends were 8 bases for V and 4 bases for J; bases not matched to a gene: 10. The CDR3 DNA is TGCAGTACTCAGACAGGGGCGGTAAATCAGCCCCAGCATTTT. Protein sequence: CSTQTGAVNQPQHF.

This clonotype was picked up many times. V gene TRBV29-1 combines with J gene TRBJ1-1, with D uncertain. The CDR3 has 13 residues. Germline CDR1 SQVTM, CDR2 ANQGSEA. Trimming took 2 bases from V and 5 from J, leaving 12 bases between them. CDR3 DNA sequence: TGCAGCGTTGAAATCTCTATCGGGACTGAAGCTTTCTTT. It specifies CSVEISIGTEAFF. Together with reference TRBV29-1 and TRBJ1-1, the CDR3 gives the full variable domain: SAVISQKPSRDICQRGTSLTIQCQVDSQVTMMFWYRQQPGQSLTLIATANQGSEATYESGFVIDKFPISRPNLTFSTLTVSNMSPEDSSIYLCSVEISIGTEAFFGQGTRLTVV.

This clonotype came up many times. V usage is TRBV20-1 and J usage is TRBJ2-2; D ambiguous. Germline CDR1 is DFQATT and CDR2 is SNEGSKA (reference sequence). The CDR3 totals 15 residues. Trimming stripped 3 bases from V and 0 bases from J, with 11 bases between. The CDR3 region has the DNA TGCAGTGCTAGGGAGACGAACGCGAACACCGGGGAGCTGTTTTTT. It translates to CSARETNANTGELFF.

Many counts were recorded for this clonotype. The chain recombines TRBV6-2 or TRBV6-3 with TRBJ2-7, with 13 bases lining up with TRBD2. J lost 0 bases, V lost 10 bases, and 15 bases had no gene match. The CDR3 has 18 residues. Germline lookup yields CDR1 MNHEY and CDR2 SVGEGT. In DNA form, the CDR3 reads TGTGCCACCGACCCCGGGACTAGCGGGGCTAGGAGCTCCTACGAGCAGTACTTC. As protein: CATDPGTSGARSSYEQYF.

The rearrangement joins TRBV2 to TRBJ2-1; D may be TRBD1 or TRBD2 (5 bases each). V lost 6 bases to trimming and J lost 4 bases, with 22 bases between them. The germline gives CDR1 SNHLY, CDR2 FYNNEI. The CDR3 consists of 17 residues. CDR3 in DNA: TGTGCCAGCAGGATTGGAGACAACTTGAGGGGTTACAATGAGCAGTTCTTC. Protein product: CASRIGDNLRGYNEQFF.

This sequence joins TRBV7-2 and TRBJ2-7; 8 bases align to TRBD1. Germline-derived CDR1 and CDR2 are SGHTA and FQGNSA. The length of the CDR3 is 14 residues. J gave up 4 bases and V 5 bases, and 7 bases lay outside the gene matches. Here the CDR3 DNA reads TGTGCCAGCAGCCCCCGCTGGACAGGGTACGAGCAGTACTTC. It yields the protein CASSPRWTGYEQYF.

V and J are TRBV20-1 and TRBJ2-5; a possible D gene is TRBD2 (5 bases). Trimming removed 0 bases at V and 2 bases at J, with 7 bases between. This CDR3 is 13 amino acids long. CDR1 is DFQATT, CDR2 SNEGSKA, per germline (reference sequence). This CDR3 reads CSARDPGQETQYF. DNA for the CDR3: TGCAGTGCTAGAGATCCGGGGCAAGAGACCCAGTACTTC.

The CDR3 region has the DNA TGTGCCAGCAGCGGTAAGGACAGGGGGCCCTACGAGCAGTACTTC. Protein: CASSGKDRGPYEQYF. This chain uses TRBV5-6 with TRBJ2-7; 11 bases are shared with TRBD1. Per germline, CDR1 SGHDT and CDR2 YYEEEE. The CDR3 loop spans 15 amino acids. The J segment lost 2 bases and the V segment lost 4 bases, leaving 5 bases of the junction unmatched.